This T cell receptor (beta chain) was identified during a study of OX40 agonist ivuxolimab in advanced cancers. Looking at the study overall: The dose-escalation group included hepatocellular carcinoma, melanoma, renal cell carcinoma and head and neck cancer.

Data came from immunoSEQ multiplex PCR; TCRdb stores just in-frame clones and leaves some out. This table has about 79,000 clones, 88% appearing once. General study findings and limits: The study did not work out the antigen specificity of the expanded peripheral T cells. Among T cells, CD8+ cells averaged more expanded clones than CD4+ cells.

This clone has more than one count but fewer than ten. Its target is unknown. The trim removed 6 bases at V and 4 bases at J, leaving 0 bases unmatched. CDR3 length: 12 residues. Germline V gives CDR1 MNHEY, CDR2 SVGAGI. The sequenced sample was CD4+ or CD8+ T cells sorted from blood, obtained in a trial of the OX40 agonist ivuxolimab. This receptor was taken from an adult with an advanced solid tumor such as melanoma, head and neck, liver or kidney cancer. This chain joins TRBV6-5 and TRBJ2-3; 8 bases map to TRBD1. Written as DNA, the CDR3 is TGTGCCAGCAGGACAGGGGCAGATACGCAGTATTTT. It translates to CASRTGADTQYF.